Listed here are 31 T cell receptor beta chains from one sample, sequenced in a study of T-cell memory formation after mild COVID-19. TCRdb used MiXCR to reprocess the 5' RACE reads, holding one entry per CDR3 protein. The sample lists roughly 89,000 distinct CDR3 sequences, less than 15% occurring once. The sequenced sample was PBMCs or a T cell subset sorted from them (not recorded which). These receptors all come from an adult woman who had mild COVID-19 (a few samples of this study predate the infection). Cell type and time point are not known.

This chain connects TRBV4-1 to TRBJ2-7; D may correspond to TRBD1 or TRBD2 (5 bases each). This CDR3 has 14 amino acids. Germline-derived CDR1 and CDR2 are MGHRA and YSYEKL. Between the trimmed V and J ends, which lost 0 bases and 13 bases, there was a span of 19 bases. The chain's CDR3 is CASSQDSGTSNHYF. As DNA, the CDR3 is TGCGCCAGCAGCCAAGATTCCGGGACCTCTAATCACTACTTC.

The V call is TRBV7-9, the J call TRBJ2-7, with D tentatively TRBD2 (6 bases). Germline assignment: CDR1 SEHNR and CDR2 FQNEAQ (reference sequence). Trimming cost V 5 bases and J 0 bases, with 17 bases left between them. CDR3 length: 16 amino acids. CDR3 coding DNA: TGTGCCAGCAGCCTGTCCGGGACTGAAAACTCCTACGAGCAGTACTTC. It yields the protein CASSLSGTENSYEQYF.

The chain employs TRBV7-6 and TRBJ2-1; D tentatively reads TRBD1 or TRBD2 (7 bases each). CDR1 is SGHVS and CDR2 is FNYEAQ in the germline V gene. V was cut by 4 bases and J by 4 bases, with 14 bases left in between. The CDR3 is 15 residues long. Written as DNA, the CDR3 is TGTGCCAGCAGCTACCAGGGGGGGGGTTACAATGAGCAGTTCTTC. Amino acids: CASSYQGGGYNEQFF.

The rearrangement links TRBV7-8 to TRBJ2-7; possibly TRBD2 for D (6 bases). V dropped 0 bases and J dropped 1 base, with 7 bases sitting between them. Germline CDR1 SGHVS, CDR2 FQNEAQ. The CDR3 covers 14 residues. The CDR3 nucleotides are TGTGCCAGCAGCTTAGCGCGGGGTTCCTACGAGCAGTACTTC. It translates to CASSLARGSYEQYF.

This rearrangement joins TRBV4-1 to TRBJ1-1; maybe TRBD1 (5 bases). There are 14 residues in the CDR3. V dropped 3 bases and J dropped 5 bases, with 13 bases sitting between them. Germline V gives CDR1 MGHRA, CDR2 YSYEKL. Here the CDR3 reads CASSQFGAGTEAFF. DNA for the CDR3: TGCGCCAGCAGCCAGTTCGGGGCAGGGACTGAAGCTTTCTTT.

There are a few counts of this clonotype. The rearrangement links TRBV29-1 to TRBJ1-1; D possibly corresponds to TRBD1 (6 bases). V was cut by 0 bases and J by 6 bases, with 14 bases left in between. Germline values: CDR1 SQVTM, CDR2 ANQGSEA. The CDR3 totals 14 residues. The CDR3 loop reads CSVEDWDTSAEAFF. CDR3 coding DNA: TGCAGCGTTGAAGATTGGGACACTTCAGCTGAAGCTTTCTTT.

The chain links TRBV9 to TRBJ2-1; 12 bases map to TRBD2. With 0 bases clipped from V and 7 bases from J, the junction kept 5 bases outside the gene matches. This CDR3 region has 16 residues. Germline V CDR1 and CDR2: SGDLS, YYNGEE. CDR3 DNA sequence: TGTGCCAGCAGCGTAGTTAGACTAGCGGGAGTTAATGAGCAGTTCTTC. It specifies CASSVVRLAGVNEQFF.

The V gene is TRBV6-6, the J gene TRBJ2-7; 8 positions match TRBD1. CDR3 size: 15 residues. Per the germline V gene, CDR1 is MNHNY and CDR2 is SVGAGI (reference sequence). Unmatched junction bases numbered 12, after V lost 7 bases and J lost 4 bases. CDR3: CASTNRAGGKYEQYF. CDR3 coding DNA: TGTGCCAGCACCAATCGGGCAGGGGGCAAATACGAGCAGTACTTC.

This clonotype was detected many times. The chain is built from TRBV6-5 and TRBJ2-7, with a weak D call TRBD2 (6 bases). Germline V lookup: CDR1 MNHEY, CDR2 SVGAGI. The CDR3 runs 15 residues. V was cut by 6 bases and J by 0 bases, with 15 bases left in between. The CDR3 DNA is TGTGCCAGCAGCCAAGCGGCGGGGAGCTCCTACGAGCAGTACTTC. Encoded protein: CASSQAAGSSYEQYF.

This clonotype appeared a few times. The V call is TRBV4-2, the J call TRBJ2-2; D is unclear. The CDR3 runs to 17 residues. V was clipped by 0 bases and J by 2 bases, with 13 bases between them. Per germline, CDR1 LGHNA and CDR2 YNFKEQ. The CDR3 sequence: CASSQDWEGANTGELFF. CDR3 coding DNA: TGTGCCAGCAGCCAAGATTGGGAAGGAGCTAACACCGGGGAGCTGTTTTTT.

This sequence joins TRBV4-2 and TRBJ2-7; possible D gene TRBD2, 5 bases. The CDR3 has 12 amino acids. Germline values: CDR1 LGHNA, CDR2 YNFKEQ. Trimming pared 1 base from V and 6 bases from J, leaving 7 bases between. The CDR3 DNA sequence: TGTGCCAGCAGCCAAGCCGGGATCGAGCAGTACTTC. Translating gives CASSQAGIEQYF.

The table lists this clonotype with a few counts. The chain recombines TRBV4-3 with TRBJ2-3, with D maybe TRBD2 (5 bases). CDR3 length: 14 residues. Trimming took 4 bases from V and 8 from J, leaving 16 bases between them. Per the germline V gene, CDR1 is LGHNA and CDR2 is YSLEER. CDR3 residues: CASSLRPGGGTQYF. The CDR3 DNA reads TGCGCCAGCAGCCTTCGACCCGGAGGCGGTACGCAGTATTTT.

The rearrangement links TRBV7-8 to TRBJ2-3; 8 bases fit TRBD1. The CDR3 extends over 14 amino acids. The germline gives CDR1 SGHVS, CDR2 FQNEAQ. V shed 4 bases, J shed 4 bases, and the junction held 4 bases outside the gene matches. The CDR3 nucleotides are TGTGCCAGCAGCTCCGACAGGGGTGCAGATACGCAGTATTTT. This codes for CASSSDRGADTQYF. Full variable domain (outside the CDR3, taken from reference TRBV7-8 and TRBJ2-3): GAGVSQSPRYKVAKRGQDVALRCDPISGHVSLFWYQQALGQGPEFLTYFQNEAQLDKSGLPSDRFFAERPEGSVSTLKIQRTQQEDSAVYLCASSSDRGADTQYFGPGTRLTVL.

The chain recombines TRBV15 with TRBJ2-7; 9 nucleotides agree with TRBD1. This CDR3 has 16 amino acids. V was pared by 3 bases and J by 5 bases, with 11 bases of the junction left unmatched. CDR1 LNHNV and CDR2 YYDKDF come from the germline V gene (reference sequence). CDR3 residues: CATSRGRGTGINEQYF. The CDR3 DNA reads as TGTGCCACCAGCAGGGGCAGAGGGACAGGGATCAACGAGCAGTACTTC.

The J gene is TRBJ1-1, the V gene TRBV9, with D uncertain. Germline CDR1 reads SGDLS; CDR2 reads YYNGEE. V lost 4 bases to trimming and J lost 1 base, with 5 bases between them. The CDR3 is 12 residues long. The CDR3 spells CASSHPNTEAFF. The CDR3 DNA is TGTGCCAGCAGCCATCCGAACACTGAAGCTTTCTTT.

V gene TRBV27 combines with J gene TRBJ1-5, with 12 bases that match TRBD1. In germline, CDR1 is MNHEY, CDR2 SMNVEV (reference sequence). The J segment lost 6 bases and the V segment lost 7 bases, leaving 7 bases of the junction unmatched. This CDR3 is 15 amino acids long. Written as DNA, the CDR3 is TGTGCCAGCACCCCGGGACAGGGGGCTCTTCAGCCCCAGCATTTT. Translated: CASTPGQGALQPQHF.

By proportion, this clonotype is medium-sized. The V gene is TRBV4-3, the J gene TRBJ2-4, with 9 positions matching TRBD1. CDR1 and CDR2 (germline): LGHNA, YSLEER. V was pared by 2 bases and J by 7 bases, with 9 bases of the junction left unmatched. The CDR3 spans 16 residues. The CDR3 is CASSQTGQGRRNIQYF. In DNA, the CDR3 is TGCGCCAGCAGCCAAACCGGACAGGGGCGAAGGAACATTCAGTACTTC.

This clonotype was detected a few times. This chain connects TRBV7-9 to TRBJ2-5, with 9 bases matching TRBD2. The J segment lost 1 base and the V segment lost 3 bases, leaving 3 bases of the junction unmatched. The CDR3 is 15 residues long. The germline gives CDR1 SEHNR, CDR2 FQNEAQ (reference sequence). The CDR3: CASSFSGGGQETQYF. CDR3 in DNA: TGTGCCAGCAGCTTTAGCGGGGGAGGCCAAGAGACCCAGTACTTC.

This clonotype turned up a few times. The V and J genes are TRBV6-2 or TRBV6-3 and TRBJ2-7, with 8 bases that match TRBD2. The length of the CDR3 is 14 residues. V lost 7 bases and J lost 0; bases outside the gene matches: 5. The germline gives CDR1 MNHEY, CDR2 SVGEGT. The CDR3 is CASTVAGRSYEQYF. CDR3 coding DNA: TGTGCCAGCACCGTAGCGGGACGCTCCTACGAGCAGTACTTC.

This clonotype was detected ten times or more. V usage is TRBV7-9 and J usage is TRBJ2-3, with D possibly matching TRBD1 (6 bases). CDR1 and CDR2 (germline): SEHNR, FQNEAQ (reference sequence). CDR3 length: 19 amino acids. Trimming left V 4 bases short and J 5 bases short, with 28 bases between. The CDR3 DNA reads TGTGCCAGCAGCTCTACGTTCAAGGGGGAAACCCCGAGTGGAGATACGCAGTATTTT. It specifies CASSSTFKGETPSGDTQYF.

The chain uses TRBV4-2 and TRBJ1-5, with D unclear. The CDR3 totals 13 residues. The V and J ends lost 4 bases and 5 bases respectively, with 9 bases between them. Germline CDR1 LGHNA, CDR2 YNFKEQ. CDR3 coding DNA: TGTGCCAGCAGCCGGCAGGTGGATCAGCCCCAGCATTTT. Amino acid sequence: CASSRQVDQPQHF.

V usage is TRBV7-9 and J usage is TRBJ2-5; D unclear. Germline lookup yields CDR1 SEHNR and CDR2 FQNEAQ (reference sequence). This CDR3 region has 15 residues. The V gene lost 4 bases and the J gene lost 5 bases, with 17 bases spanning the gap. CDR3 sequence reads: CASSSMAAGGETQYF. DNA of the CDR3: TGTGCCAGCAGCTCAATGGCTGCCGGTGGGGAGACCCAGTACTTC. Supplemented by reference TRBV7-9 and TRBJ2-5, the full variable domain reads DTGVSQNPRHKITKRGQNVTFRCDPISEHNRLYWYRQTLGQGPEFLTYFQNEAQLEKSRLLSDRFSAERPKGSFSTLEIQRTEQGDSAMYLCASSSMAAGGETQYFGPGTRLLVL.

The CDR3 loop is CASSQVRQSPNEQFF. For the CDR3, the DNA is TGCGCCAGCAGCCAAGTACGGCAGTCCCCCAATGAGCAGTTCTTC. V gene TRBV4-1 combines with J gene TRBJ2-1; the D is unclear. The V gene lost 1 base and the J gene lost 6 bases, with 13 bases spanning the gap. Germline CDR1 MGHRA, CDR2 YSYEKL. This CDR3 is 15 amino acids long.

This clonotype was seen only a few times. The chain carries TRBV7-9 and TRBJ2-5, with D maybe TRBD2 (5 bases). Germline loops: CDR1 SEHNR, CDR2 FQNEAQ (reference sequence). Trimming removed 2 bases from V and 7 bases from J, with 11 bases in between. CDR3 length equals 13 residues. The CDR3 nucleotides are TGTGCCAGCAGCTTAACTGTCGAGGGGACCCAGTACTTC. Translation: CASSLTVEGTQYF.

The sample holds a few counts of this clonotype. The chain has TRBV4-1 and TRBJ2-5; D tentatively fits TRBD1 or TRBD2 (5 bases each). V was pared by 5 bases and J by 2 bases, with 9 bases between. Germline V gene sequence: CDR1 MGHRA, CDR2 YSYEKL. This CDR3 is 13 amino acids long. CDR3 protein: CASSWDVQETQYF. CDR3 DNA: TGCGCCAGCAGCTGGGACGTACAAGAGACCCAGTACTTC.

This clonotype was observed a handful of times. CDR3 coding DNA: TGCGCCAGCAGCTTGGTACAGGGGACGGGCTACAATGAGCAGTTCTTC. Protein: CASSLVQGTGYNEQFF. The V gene is TRBV5-1, the J gene TRBJ2-1; TRBD1 aligns across 7 bases. Germline values: CDR1 SGHRS, CDR2 YFSETQ. V trimming: 0 bases; J trimming: 3 bases; junction bases outside the gene matches: 6. CDR3 length equals 16 residues.

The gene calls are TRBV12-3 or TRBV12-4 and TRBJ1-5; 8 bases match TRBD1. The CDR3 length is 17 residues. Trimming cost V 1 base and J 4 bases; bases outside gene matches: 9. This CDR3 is CASSLGPLDRVNQPQHF. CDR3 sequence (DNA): TGTGCCAGCAGTTTAGGACCCTTGGACAGGGTAAATCAGCCCCAGCATTTT.

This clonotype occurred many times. The DNA of the CDR3 is TGTGCCAGCAGCCCAGGGGGTAGCACAGATACGCAGTATTTT. Protein: CASSPGGSTDTQYF. The V call is TRBV7-2, the J call TRBJ2-3, with 7 bases that match TRBD1. The CDR3 consists of 14 residues. With 5 bases clipped from V and 0 bases from J, the junction kept 2 bases outside the gene matches. Germline lookup yields CDR1 SGHTA and CDR2 FQGNSA.

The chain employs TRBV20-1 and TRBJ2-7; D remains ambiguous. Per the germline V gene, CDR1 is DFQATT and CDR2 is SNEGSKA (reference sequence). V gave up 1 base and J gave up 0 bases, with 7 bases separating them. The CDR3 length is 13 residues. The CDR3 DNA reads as TGCAGTGCTAGAGTCCCCACCTCCTACGAGCAGTACTTC. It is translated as CSARVPTSYEQYF.

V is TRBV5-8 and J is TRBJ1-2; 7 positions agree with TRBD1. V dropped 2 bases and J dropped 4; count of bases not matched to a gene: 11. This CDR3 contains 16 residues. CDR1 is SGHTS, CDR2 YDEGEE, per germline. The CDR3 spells CASSFSGTDIRYGYTF. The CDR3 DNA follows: TGTGCCAGCAGCTTCTCCGGGACAGACATTCGCTATGGCTACACCTTC.

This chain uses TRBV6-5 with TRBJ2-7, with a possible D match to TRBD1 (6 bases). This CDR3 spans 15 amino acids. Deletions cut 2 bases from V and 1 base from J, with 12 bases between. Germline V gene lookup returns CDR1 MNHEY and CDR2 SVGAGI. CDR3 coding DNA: TGTGCCAGCAGTTACCGAGGGGGTAGGTCCTACGAGCAGTACTTC. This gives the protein CASSYRGGRSYEQYF.